A selection of T cell receptor beta chains follows, all from one sample in a study of T cells in localized non-small cell lung cancer. Clones were sequenced by immunoSEQ multiplex PCR, and TCRdb holds only the in-frame ones, with some missing. This repertoire shows some 2,200 clones, roughly a fifth found once; its top ten account for roughly 11%. The specimen was lung tumor tissue, collected before any cancer treatment. Receptor source: a man between 35 and 75 years old with stage I squamous cell lung carcinoma. The CDR3 runs from the conserved cysteine through the conserved F or W. A D gene is named only where the DNA matches it firmly. The size of a clone is reported for some rows only, either as once, few or many, or as a class for expanded clones.

d_gene | j_gene | v_gene | abundance | CDR3nt | CDR3aa
TRBD1 | TRBJ1-1 | TRBV11-3 | few | TGTGCCAGCAGCTGGGGACAGGGTAACACTGAAGCTTTCTTT | CASSWGQGNTEAFF
TRBD2 | TRBJ2-3 | TRBV11-3 | few | TGTGCCAGCAGCGTACAGAGCGGGAGGGCCCAAGATACGCAGTATTTT | CASSVQSGRAQDTQYF
TRBD2 | TRBJ2-7 | TRBV6-8 | few | TGTGCCAGCAGTTACCGGACTAGCGGGCTATACGAGCAGTACTTC | CASSYRTSGLYEQYF
NA | TRBJ2-1 | TRBV11-3 | medium-sized | TGTGCCAGCCGACAAGGGGGGAACATCGACAATGAGCAGTTCTTC | CASRQGGNIDNEQFF
NA | TRBJ2-2 | TRBV11-3 | large | TGTGCCAGCAGCTTAGGGGGGCAGAACACCGGGGAGCTGTTTTTT | CASSLGGQNTGELFF
NA | TRBJ2-7 | TRBV25-1 | NA | TGTGCCAGCAGTGAGAGGGGACCCTACGAGCAGTACTTC | CASSERGPYEQYF
TRBD2 | TRBJ2-1 | TRBV28 | few | TGTGCCAGCAGCCGGCTAGCGGGAGGTTCCTACAATGAGCAGTTCTTC | CASSRLAGGSYNEQFF
TRBD2 | TRBJ2-1 | TRBV23-1 | few | TGCGCCAGCAGCCTAAGCGGGACCTCCTACAATGAGCAGTTCTTC | CASSLSGTSYNEQFF
NA | TRBJ2-3 | TRBV11-3 | medium-sized | TGTGCCAGCAGCTTGTTCCCGATCGAAGCTTCTAGCACAGATACGCAGTATTTT | CASSLFPIEASSTDTQYF
NA | TRBJ1-1 | TRBV6-7 | NA | TGTGCCAGCAGTTATTTGTCTGCAGCTTTCTTT | CASSYLSAAFF
NA | TRBJ2-7 | TRBV6-8 | NA | TGTGCCAGCAGACGGGACCGCAGCGGGCTAGCGTCCTACGAGCAGTACTTC | CASRRDRSGLASYEQYF
NA | TRBJ1-2 | TRBV6-1 | NA | TGTGCCAGCAGTGAAGGGCAGGCCAGGCACTATGGCTACACCTTC | CASSEGQARHYGYTF
TRBD1 | TRBJ2-1 | TRBV18 | NA | TGTGCCAGCTCACCTCGGACAGGGAATTTCAATGAGCAGTTCTTC | CASSPRTGNFNEQFF
TRBD1 | TRBJ2-7 | TRBV5-1 | NA | TGCGCCAGCAGCTACTCACAGGGGCGCTCCTACGAGCAGTACTTC | CASSYSQGRSYEQYF
NA | TRBJ1-5 | TRBV11-3 | medium-sized | TGTGCCAGCAGCCGCCGGGACACCGATCAGCCCCAGCATTTT | CASSRRDTDQPQHF
TRBD2 | TRBJ2-2 | TRBV18 | few | TGTGCCAGCTCACCCCTAGCGGAACACACCGGGGAGCTGTTTTTT | CASSPLAEHTGELFF
TRBD2 | TRBJ2-3 | TRBV25-1 | NA | TGTGCCAGCAGTGAATGGGACTCTAGCGGGAGTAGCACAGATACGCAGTATTTT | CASSEWDSSGSSTDTQYF
NA | TRBJ1-5 | TRBV6-8 | few | TGTGCCAGCAGTTACGGGGACGGACGATATCAGCCCCAGCATTTT | CASSYGDGRYQPQHF
NA | TRBJ1-2 | TRBV28 | few | TGTGCCAGCAGGCGACGGAATTTGGTTAACTATGGCTACACCTTC | CASRRRNLVNYGYTF
TRBD2 | TRBJ2-5 | TRBV29-1 | NA | TGCAGCGTGGCACCGGGACTAGCGGGAGAGACCCAGTACTTC | CSVAPGLAGETQYF
NA | TRBJ1-5 | TRBV30 | NA | TGTGCCTGGAGTGTACCAGGCGGCGGGTTTCAGCCCCAGCATTTT | CAWSVPGGGFQPQHF
NA | TRBJ2-2 | TRBV11-3 | NA | TGTGCCAGCAGCTTAGGGGGAGACACCGGGGAGCTGTTTTTT | CASSLGGDTGELFF
NA | TRBJ2-1 | TRBV6-8 | NA | TGTGCCAGCCGGGGTAGTGGGGACAATGAGCAGTTCTTC | CASRGSGDNEQFF
NA | TRBJ2-1 | TRBV19 | NA | TGTGCCAGTAGTATAGGGGTGAACAGGGTCAATGAGCAGTTCTTC | CASSIGVNRVNEQFF
NA | TRBJ1-2 | TRBV29-1 | NA | TGCAGCGTTGAAGACGAGAGGACAGCCCTTTTTACCTTC | CSVEDERTALFTF
NA | TRBJ2-5 | TRBV29-1 | NA | TGCAGCGCTCTAGGACTAGGGGGGGAGACCCAGTACTTC | CSALGLGGETQYF
TRBD1 | TRBJ1-2 | TRBV18 | NA | TGTGCCAGCTCAACTACCGGGACAGACCTTATTGGCTACACCTTC | CASSTTGTDLIGYTF
NA | TRBJ2-5 | TRBV23-1 | NA | TGCGCCAGCAGCTTAGGAGGGGGAGAGACCCAGTACTTC | CASSLGGGETQYF
NA | TRBJ1-2 | TRBV2 | NA | TGTGCCAGCAGTGAAGGGCTTAACTATGGCTACACCTTC | CASSEGLNYGYTF
TRBD1 | TRBJ2-2 | TRBV19 | NA | TGTGCCAGTAGTACCCGACAGGGGGCGAAAACCGGGGAGCTGTTTTTT | CASSTRQGAKTGELFF
NA | TRBJ2-3 | TRBV11-3 | medium-sized | TGTGCCAGCAGCTCTCAGTTGATAGACCTTAGCACAGATACGCAGTATTTT | CASSSQLIDLSTDTQYF
NA | TRBJ2-1 | TRBV14 | NA | TGTGCCAGCAGCCAGTGGGGGGAAAGGCATGAGCAGTTCTTC | CASSQWGERHEQFF
TRBD2 | TRBJ2-1 | TRBV18 | NA | TGTGCCAGCTCACCCATAACCGGGACTATAAACAATGAGCAGTTCTTC | CASSPITGTINNEQFF
NA | TRBJ1-4 | TRBV15 | NA | TGTGCCACCAGCAGAGGAACAGAGCCCTTGGAAAAACTGTTTTTT | CATSRGTEPLEKLFF
TRBD2 | TRBJ2-1 | TRBV6-8 | few | TGTGCCAGCAGAAGAAGCGGGACCGGACATGAGCAGTTCTTC | CASRRSGTGHEQFF
TRBD1 | TRBJ1-5 | TRBV11-3 | NA | TGTGCCAGCAGCATCTCCGGGACAGGGGTGGGTCAGCCCCAGCATTTT | CASSISGTGVGQPQHF
TRBD1 | TRBJ2-2 | TRBV28 | NA | TGTGCCAGCAGCCTATACAGGGGCAGAGCGAACACCGGGGAGCTGTTTTTT | CASSLYRGRANTGELFF
NA | TRBJ2-2 | TRBV7-5 | medium-sized | TGTGCCAGCAGCTTAAGAGGGGGCGCAAATGACGGGGAGCTGTTTTTT | CASSLRGGANDGELFF
NA | TRBJ2-3 | TRBV5-1 | NA | TGCGCCAGCAGCTTGGAGCAGGGCACAGATACGCAGTATTTT | CASSLEQGTDTQYF
NA | TRBJ2-3 | TRBV12-2 | few | TGTGCCAGTCGAGCCGGGACTACCACAGATACGCAGTATTTT | CASRAGTTTDTQYF
TRBD2 | TRBJ2-5 | TRBV9 | medium-sized | TGTGCCAGCAGCGTAGGGGGCACTAGCGGGAGGGTCCAAGAGACCCAGTACTTC | CASSVGGTSGRVQETQYF
NA | TRBJ1-2 | TRBV10-3 | few | TGTGCCATCAGTGAGTCCGCGGGGGAAGGGGATGGCTACACCTTC | CAISESAGEGDGYTF
TRBD2 | TRBJ2-1 | TRBV11-3 | medium-sized | TGTGCCAGCAGCCAAGTGGGTAGCGGGGTCAATGAGCAGTTCTTC | CASSQVGSGVNEQFF
TRBD1 | TRBJ2-7 | TRBV11-3 | few | TGTGCCAGCAGCTTAAGACAGGGGCTTAGGAACGAGCAGTACTTC | CASSLRQGLRNEQYF
NA | TRBJ2-7 | TRBV11-3 | medium-sized | TGTGCCAGCAGCTTAGTGCCAGTAGGGGACACTGACCACGAGCAGTACTTC | CASSLVPVGDTDHEQYF
NA | TRBJ2-7 | TRBV11-3 | medium-sized | TGTGCCAGCAGCTTAGAGTACGGTCTAGCCCCCTACGAGCAGTACTTC | CASSLEYGLAPYEQYF
TRBD2 | TRBJ2-1 | TRBV28 | few | TGTGCCAGCAGCGCACTAGCGGGAGGGAACAATGAGCAGTTCTTC | CASSALAGGNNEQFF
NA | TRBJ1-4 | TRBV11-3 | medium-sized | TGTGCCAGCAGCTTAACATACGGGGTCGGGTCTGCTGAAAAACTGTTTTTT | CASSLTYGVGSAEKLFF
NA | TRBJ1-2 | TRBV19 | NA | TGTGCCAGTAGTATATCGTCAGGCCAAGGGGCCTATGGCTACACCTTC | CASSISSGQGAYGYTF
NA | TRBJ1-2 | TRBV28 | few | TGTGCCAGCAGTCCAGACAGCCTATATGGCTACACCTTC | CASSPDSLYGYTF
NA | TRBJ1-1 | TRBV18 | NA | TGTGCCAGCTCATTCGGGGTAGGAGTGAACACTGAAGCTTTCTTT | CASSFGVGVNTEAFF
NA | TRBJ1-5 | TRBV28 | few | TGTGCCAGCAGTTCGGACGCAAGCAATCAGCCCCAGCATTTT | CASSSDASNQPQHF
NA | TRBJ2-7 | TRBV19 | once | TGTGCCAGTAAATCAGGCGGCTCCTACGAGCAGTACTTC | CASKSGGSYEQYF
NA | TRBJ2-4 | TRBV28 | NA | TGTGCCAGCAATTCATTACGGGCAGTAGCCAAAAACATTCAGTACTTC | CASNSLRAVAKNIQYF